This T cell receptor (beta chain) derives from a study of control samples from healthy donors and cancer patients. CDR1 and CDR2 from the germline V gene are SGHAT and FQNNGV. Trimming stripped 1 base from V and 2 bases from J, with 0 bases between. The CDR3 is 11 amino acids. The protocol was immunoSEQ multiplex PCR, while the TCRdb copy is restricted to in-frame clones and leaves out a portion. Of over 85,000 clones detected, 90% to 95% appear once; the ten largest clones hold around 1.5%. Material: blood. The chain has TRBV11-2 and TRBJ2-7; the D is unclear. This TCR came from a woman aged 25 to 45 in good health. The CDR3 loop is CASSLAYEQYF. CDR3 in DNA: TGTGCCAGCAGCTTAGCCTACGAGCAGTACTTC.